The 20 T cell receptor beta chains below were found in one sample sequenced in a study of T cells in Graves' hyperthyroidism and ophthalmopathy. TCR beta CDR3 sequences were amplified from RNA transcripts. During a first-round RT-PCR of the TCR CDR3, the HTBI primer set was used. One entry per CDR3 protein, called by TCRdb with MiXCR from the multiplex PCR reads. The table lists 480,000 or so distinct CDR3 sequences, 40% to 55% of them singletons, with around two fifths in the top ten. What was sequenced was peripheral blood or thyroid tissue (not recorded which). These receptors came from an adult woman with Graves' disease, either hyperthyroidism or ophthalmopathy (not recorded which).

The chain uses TRBV2 and TRBJ1-2; the D is unclear. Germline V lookup: CDR1 SNHLY, CDR2 FYNNEI. Trimming pared 7 bases from V and 7 bases from J, leaving 16 bases between. This CDR3 contains 13 residues. CDR3 in DNA: TGTGCCAGCAAGGGAGAACGGGTCGGTGGCTACACCTTC. It codes for CASKGERVGGYTF.

The chain has TRBV19 and TRBJ1-5; tentative D call: TRBD1 (5 bases). There are 15 residues in the CDR3. Germline loops: CDR1 LNHDA, CDR2 SQIVND (reference sequence). V lost 3 bases, J lost 11 bases, and 20 bases lay in between. The CDR3 sequence is CASSIRRGLQETQHF. CDR3 nucleotides: TGTGCCAGTAGTATCCGGCGGGGACTACAAGAGACCCAGCATTTT.

V is TRBV15 and J is TRBJ1-1; the match to TRBD1 covers 7 bases. Germline V gene lookup returns CDR1 LNHNV and CDR2 YYDKDF (reference sequence). The trim removed 11 bases at V and 6 bases at J, leaving 9 bases unmatched. The CDR3 runs to 12 residues. CDR3 coding DNA: TGTGCCTCGTCACACAGGGGCGCTGAAGCTTTCTTT. Its translation: CASSHRGAEAFF. Based on the CDR3 plus reference TRBV15 and TRBJ1-1, the full variable domain is DAMVIQNPRYQVTQFGKPVTLSCSQTLNHNVMYWYQQKSSQAPKLLFHYYDKDFNNEADTPDNFQSRRPNTSFCFLDIRSPGLGDTAMYLCASSHRGAEAFFGQGTRLTVV.

This chain connects TRBV2 to TRBJ1-2; D gene uncertain. The germline gives CDR1 SNHLY, CDR2 FYNNEI. V was pared by 5 bases and J by 1 base, with 11 bases between. This CDR3 contains 14 residues. In DNA, the CDR3 is TGTGCCAGCAGTTTACAACAGCTTAACTATGGCTACACCTTC. Its protein product is CASSLQQLNYGYTF.

This clonotype was observed a few times. This rearrangement joins TRBV29-1 to TRBJ2-7; D gene uncertain. Germline-derived CDR1 and CDR2 are SQVTM and ANQGSEA. This CDR3 has 12 amino acids. The CDR3 region is CAGASYSYEQYF. The CDR3 DNA sequence: TGCGCAGGAGCGAGTTACTCCTACGAGCAGTACTTC.

This chain connects TRBV2 to TRBJ1-1; D is uncertain. CDR1 and CDR2 (germline): SNHLY, FYNNEI. This CDR3 has 12 residues. The CDR3 is CARRDLNTEAFF. The DNA of the CDR3 is TGTGCTAGACGGGATTTGAACACTGAAGCTTTCTTT.

The chain's CDR3 is CATSRGGSGNTIYF. The CDR3 region has the DNA TGTGCCACCAGCAGGGGCGGTTCTGGAAACACCATATATTTT. The chain combines TRBV15 with TRBJ1-3; D call uncertain. The V gene lost 3 bases and the J gene lost 1 base, with 7 bases spanning the gap. Germline CDR1 reads LNHNV; CDR2 reads YYDKDF (reference sequence). The CDR3 contains 14 residues.

This clonotype was seen at least ten times. The rearrangement links TRBV29-1 to TRBJ1-6; D is uncertain. CDR1 and CDR2 from the germline V gene are SQVTM and ANQGSEA. The V end was cut by 6 bases, the J end by 9 bases, with 15 bases between. The CDR3 consists of 13 residues. In nucleotides, the CDR3 is TGCAGCGTCCGAGTCACAACGGCTTCACCCCTCCACTTT. It is translated as CSVRVTTASPLHF.

CDR3 coding DNA: TGTGCCAGCAGTGGGAGGGGGGCTGCCTACGAGCAGTACTTC. Translation: CASSGRGAAYEQYF. This chain links TRBV28 with TRBJ2-7, with D maybe TRBD2 (7 bases). Trimming left V 5 bases short and J 2 bases short, with 13 bases between. The CDR3 is made up of 14 amino acids. Germline CDR1 MDHEN, CDR2 SYDVKM.

The rearrangement joins TRBV7-2 to TRBJ2-3; 9 bases map to TRBD1. CDR3 length equals 14 residues. Losses at the gene ends were 5 bases for V and 5 bases for J; bases not matched to a gene: 5. The germline V gene encodes CDR1 SGHTA and CDR2 FQGNSA. CDR3 residues: CASSPRTGEDTQYF. Written as DNA, the CDR3 is TGTGCCAGCAGCCCACGGACAGGGGAAGATACGCAGTATTTT.

This clonotype was recorded many times. V and J are TRBV15 and TRBJ2-7; D is uncertain. Trimming took 5 bases from V and 1 from J, leaving 15 bases between them. The CDR3 contains 15 residues. Germline-derived CDR1 and CDR2 are LNHNV and YYDKDF (reference sequence). CDR3 DNA sequence: TGTGCCACCAGCGCCCGACTGGGCGGATCCTACGAGCAGTACTTC. Protein sequence: CATSARLGGSYEQYF.

The V and J genes are TRBV15 and TRBJ1-5; D ambiguous. This CDR3 contains 15 residues. V was cut by 5 bases and J by 3 bases, with 14 bases left in between. From germline, CDR1 is LNHNV and CDR2 YYDKDF (reference sequence). The CDR3 region has the DNA TGTGCCACCAGCGGCACCTCGGTGTACAATCAGCCCCAGCATTTT. Protein: CATSGTSVYNQPQHF.

This clonotype was seen many times. The J gene is TRBJ2-7, the V gene TRBV4-3; 7 bases align to TRBD1. Germline V CDR1 and CDR2: LGHNA, YSLEER. V was clipped by 2 bases and J by 4 bases; unmatched bases: 11. The CDR3 has 16 residues. The CDR3 loop is CASSQQPDREIYEQYF. The CDR3 DNA sequence: TGCGCCAGCAGCCAACAACCAGACAGGGAAATATACGAGCAGTACTTC.

The CDR3 spells CAISAISGSNTEAFF. The CDR3 DNA follows: TGTGCCATCAGTGCAATCTCAGGGTCGAACACTGAAGCTTTCTTT. The gene calls are TRBV10-3 and TRBJ1-1; a weak D match, TRBD1 (5 bases). Germline V gene lookup returns CDR1 ENHRY and CDR2 SYGVKD. V lost 4 bases, J lost 1 base, and 13 bases lay in between. The CDR3 length is 15 residues.

The J gene is TRBJ2-7, the V gene TRBV5-1; no definite D call. The germline V gene has CDR1 SGHRS and CDR2 YFSETQ. V lost 5 bases to trimming and J lost 3 bases, with 15 bases between them. This CDR3 contains 14 residues. In DNA, the CDR3 is TGCGCCAGCAGATTGAAAGAAGGTAACTACGAGCAGTACTTC. The encoded protein is CASRLKEGNYEQYF.

This clonotype came up many times. This chain joins TRBV27 and TRBJ1-6; D uncertain. This CDR3 is 9 amino acids long. The V end lost 7 bases, the J end lost 10 bases, and 2 bases lay between the germline ends. From germline, CDR1 is MNHEY and CDR2 SMNVEV (reference sequence). CDR3: CASNSPLHF. The CDR3 nucleotides are TGTGCCAGCAACTCACCCCTCCACTTT.

The rearrangement links TRBV2 to TRBJ1-5, with 8 nucleotides matching TRBD1. The V gene's germline CDR1 is SNHLY and CDR2 FYNNEI. With 7 bases clipped from V and 11 bases from J, the junction kept 7 bases outside the gene matches. The CDR3 is made up of 12 amino acids. For the CDR3, the DNA is TGTGCCAGCATGACAGGGGATAAGGCCCAGCATTTT. Translating gives CASMTGDKAQHF. The full variable domain, its missing parts supplied by reference TRBV2 and TRBJ1-5, is EPEVTQTPSHQVTQMGQEVILRCVPISNHLYFYWYRQILGQKVEFLVSFYNNEISEKSEIFDDQFSVERPDGSNFTLKIRSTKLEDSAMYFCASMTGDKAQHFGDGTRLSIL.

As concerns this clonotype: Being one base from a much bigger clone, this may be a read error. The chain combines TRBV5-8 with TRBJ1-1; D not certain. This CDR3 is built from 14 residues. Per germline, CDR1 SGHTS and CDR2 YDEGEE. V shed 1 base and J shed 12 bases, with 19 bases lying between them. The CDR3 nucleotides read TGTGCCAGCAGCTTGAATGGTGTGGAAACGGAAACTTTCTTT. This encodes CASSLNGVETETFF.

Many counts were recorded for this clonotype. The chain uses TRBV5-1 and TRBJ2-7; 9 bases map to TRBD1. The CDR3 runs to 14 residues. Germline-derived CDR1 and CDR2 are SGHRS and YFSETQ. V shed 6 bases, J shed 6 bases, and the junction held 10 bases outside the gene matches. This CDR3 is CASNPGQGWIEQYF. The DNA for the CDR3 is TGCGCCAGCAACCCGGGACAGGGCTGGATCGAGCAGTACTTC.

This chain links TRBV20-1 with TRBJ2-5; D unclear. Trimming cost V 4 bases and J 5 bases, with 14 bases left between them. The V gene's germline CDR1 is DFQATT and CDR2 SNEGSKA (reference sequence). The CDR3 runs 13 residues. In DNA, the CDR3 is TGCAGTGCTACGAAATCTGGTGGGGAGACCCAGTACTTC. Its protein is CSATKSGGETQYF.